This entry is about one T cell receptor (beta chain). CDR3 length equals 17 residues. V shed 4 bases, J shed 0 bases, and the junction held 7 bases outside the gene matches. Germline V gives CDR1 MNHEY, CDR2 SMNVEV (reference sequence). TCRdb ran MiXCR on the RT-PCR reads and lists one entry per CDR3 protein. The top ten clones hold roughly 3.6% of a sample with about 680,000 distinct CDR3 sequences, approximately 15% of them seen once. Source material: memory CD4+ T cells from blood. This chain joins TRBV27 and TRBJ1-4; 8 nucleotides align to TRBD1. The TCR was taken from a female donor in good health, serving as a healthy control. CDR3 region: CASSSPGQATTNEKLFF. CDR3 bases: TGTGCCAGCAGTTCCCCGGGACAGGCGACAACTAATGAAAAACTGTTTTTT. Supplemented by reference TRBV27 and TRBJ1-4, the full variable domain reads EAQVTQNPRYLITVTGKKLTVTCSQNMNHEYMSWYRQDPGLGLRQIYYSMNVEVTDKGDVPEGYKVSRKEKRNFPLILESPSPNQTSLYFCASSSPGQATTNEKLFFGSGTQLSVL.